These 4 T cell receptor beta chains came from one sample sequenced in a study of T cell clonality in common variable immunodeficiency. Libraries were prepared by immunoSEQ multiplex PCR; TCRdb keeps only in-frame clonotypes and omits some of them. Reported are approximately 37,000 clones, none seen only once; the ten largest carry over 8%. Sequenced sample: peripheral blood mononuclear cells. The receptors were sampled from a person aged 18-70 years in good health.

This clone was recorded many times. The read terminates 3 residues ahead of where the CDR3 ends, so the germline J gene completes it. This rearrangement joins TRBV20-1 to TRBJ1-4; D gene unclear. The CDR3 length is 11 residues. The germline gives CDR1 DFQATT, CDR2 SNEGSKA (reference sequence). Trimming pared 1 base from V and 5 bases from J, leaving 2 bases between. The CDR3 DNA, read in part, is TGCAGTGCTAGAGCGAATGAAAAA. This sequence encodes CSARANEK. In full, the CDR3 is CSARANEKLFF.

This clone was seen only a few times. The sequenced fragment ends 3 residues before the CDR3 boundary, so the rest is inferred from the germline J gene. The rearrangement joins TRBV5-1 to TRBJ2-3; 14 nucleotides match TRBD2. Germline CDR1 and CDR2: SGHRS and YFSETQ. There are 18 residues in the CDR3. Trimming removed 7 bases from V and 5 bases from J; junction bases left unmatched: 15. The DNA read from the CDR3 is TGCGCCAGCTCCCCGGGACTAGCGGGAGAGGGAGTGGGAGATACG. This sequence encodes CASSPGLAGEGVGDT. The whole CDR3 protein is CASSPGLAGEGVGDTQYF.

This clone was seen repeatedly, ten times or more. The missing CDR3 end, 3 residues past where the read stops, is filled in from the germline J gene. The V gene is TRBV29-1, the J gene TRBJ2-3; TRBD1 is a possible D gene (6 bases). Trimming cost V 1 base and J 4 bases, with 9 bases left between them. There are 13 residues in the CDR3. Germline-derived CDR1 and CDR2 are SQVTM and ANQGSEA. The covered CDR3 bases are TGCAGCGTTGAAGTGGGGGCGGCAGATACG. Protein product: CSVEVGAADT. The CDR3 in full is CSVEVGAADTQYF.

This clone was seen repeatedly, ten times or more. The read falls 3 residues short of the CDR3 end, and the missing part is taken from the germline J gene. The chain is built from TRBV7-6 and TRBJ2-3, with 13 bases lining up with TRBD2. This CDR3 is built from 17 residues. Germline assignment: CDR1 SGHVS and CDR2 FNYEAQ. With V trimmed by 1 base and J by 3 bases, 4 bases remained unmatched. CDR3: CASSLGLAGGVTDTQYF. The covered CDR3 bases are TGTGCCAGCAGCTTAGGACTAGCGGGAGGTGTGACAGATACG.